The present T cell receptor beta chain was sequenced within a study of T cells after yellow fever vaccination (dated 2019 in TCRdb). Regarding the complete study: The SMART-Seq v4 Ultra Low Input RNA kit was used to prepare libraries from fractions with low cell numbers. To track T-cell clones before and after primary and booster YFV17D yellow fever vaccination, bulk TCR alpha and beta repertoires were sequenced longitudinally. Two healthy male donors, one aged 18 to 29 and one aged 30 to 40 years, were included in the cohort. Blood was collected at multiple timepoints before and after primary and secondary immunization, and bulk PBMC replicates and cell subsets were isolated.

Synthesis of TCR cDNA relied on 5'RACE template switching, a step that introduced a universal primer site along with unique molecular identifiers. cDNA synthesis was primed from both the TCR alpha and TCR beta constant segments. Two PCR steps were used to amplify libraries, with sample barcodes and sequencing adapters being added in the second step. Sequencing of libraries was done on Illumina HiSeq 2500 (2x100 bp) or NovaSeq (2x150 bp). The paper's data handling went like this. MIGEC was used to demultiplex reads and collapse the reads into UMI consensus sequences, and MiXCR was used for V(D)J alignment. Clonotypes responding to the vaccine were identified with edgeR on replicate PBMC samples, with the criteria of FDR below 0.01 and a log2 fold change above 5 up to day 15. Bulk clonotypes were assigned CD4 or CD8 identity according to which sequenced CD4 or CD8 repertoire held them at higher abundance. TCRdb redid the processing of the public reads, applying fastp at Q25 and MiXCR, and retained in-frame beta chains. CDR3 protein sequences are deduplicated, and each keeps its most common genes and DNA. The V and J calls and clone size come from TCRdb's table, not from the authors' own analysis. The sample yields some 550,000 distinct CDR3 sequences; approximately 21% were counted once. The top ten clones comprise over 11% of the sample.

As concerns this clonotype: The specificity of this receptor is unknown. No qualities accompany the bases; no much larger clone lies one base away.

What the authors observed across the whole study: A small fraction of clonotypes showed up in both the CD4 and CD8 compartments, probably as a result of convergent recombination. Most clones expanded after primary vaccination (about 95% of CD4 and roughly 91% of CD8) were re-detected after the booster, suggesting that broad memory maintenance occurred. The secondary T-cell response was found to be weaker but faster than the primary response, with a peak reached on day 5 rather than on day 15. FACS-sorted repertoires could contain abundant contaminating clonotypes from the bulk population, so computational filtering was required. Because only a couple of donors were included in the study, the extent to which the findings can be generalized is limited.

The sample's treatment or condition label is to be understood as: live attenuated yellow fever vaccine strain. At each blood-draw timepoint, two biological replicates of bulk PBMCs were obtained. A standard Ficoll-Paque protocol was used to isolate PBMCs from peripheral blood. TriZol was used to extract RNA from bulk PBMCs, CD4 and CD8 fractions, and dextramer-positive and dextramer-negative fractions. CDR1 MNHEY and CDR2 SVGEGT were looked up in the germline V gene. At the junction V is shortened by 6 bases and J by 6 bases; bases outside the gene matches: 10. The CDR3 has 14 amino acids, counting the end cysteine and phenylalanine. Only the CDR3 DNA is retained, 42 bases long and in frame from the first base.

The source was PBMCs, collected 15 days after the yellow fever booster vaccination. Here the chain combines TRBV6-2 or TRBV6-3 and TRBJ2-7; the central 8 bases match TRBD2. The receptor comes from a man aged 25 to 40 who received the YFV17D yellow fever vaccine. The CDR3 protein sequence reads: CASRRAGAGAEQYF. In nucleotides, the sequence is TGTGCCAGCAGACGAGCGGGAGCAGGGGCCGAGCAGTACTTC.